A single sample is the source of the 3 T cell receptor beta chains below, sequenced in a study of shared clonotypes between healthy human individuals. The protocol was immunoSEQ multiplex PCR, while the TCRdb copy is restricted to in-frame clones and leaves out a portion. The sample holds about a million clones, roughly 80% seen once. Sequencing used memory CD4+ T cells from PBMCs. As to subset: CD45RA-negative fraction. These receptors originate from a man between 18 and 29 years old in good health. Some clones in this sample may be carry-over from other donors' samples.

The genes are TRBV5-1 and TRBJ2-7, with 7 bases fitting TRBD2. The CDR3 sequence is 15 residues long. Trimming removed 0 bases from V and 0 bases from J; junction bases left unmatched: 3. Germline V gene data show CDR1 as SGHRS and CDR2 as YFSETQ. CDR3 DNA: TGCGCCAGCAGCTTGGAGGGCGGGAGCTCCTACGAGCAGTACTTC. This sequence encodes CASSLEGGSSYEQYF. The whole variable domain, filled in from reference TRBV5-1 and TRBJ2-7, reads KAGVTQTPRYLIKTRGQQVTLSCSPISGHRSVSWYQQTPGQGLQFLFEYFSETQRNKGNFPGRFSGRQFSNSRSEMNVSTLELGDSALYLCASSLEGGSSYEQYFGPGTRLTVT.

The chain recombines TRBV10-3 with TRBJ2-2; D is possibly TRBD1 (7 bases). This CDR3 region has 19 residues. V was trimmed by 6 bases and J by 0 bases, leaving 23 bases between them. Germline lookup yields CDR1 ENHRY and CDR2 SYGVKD. CDR3 in DNA: TGTGCCATCAGGGACAGGTTAAGGAGCGGGCCTGCGAACACCGGGGAGCTGTTTTTT. As protein: CAIRDRLRSGPANTGELFF.

The V gene is TRBV5-1, the J gene TRBJ2-7; D gene unclear. CDR1 is SGHRS, CDR2 YFSETQ, per germline. The CDR3 runs 13 residues. Trimming removed 5 bases from V and 6 bases from J, with 15 bases in between. CDR3 DNA: TGCGCCAGCAGAGCCGACATAACCCGCGAGCAGTACTTC. It specifies CASRADITREQYF.